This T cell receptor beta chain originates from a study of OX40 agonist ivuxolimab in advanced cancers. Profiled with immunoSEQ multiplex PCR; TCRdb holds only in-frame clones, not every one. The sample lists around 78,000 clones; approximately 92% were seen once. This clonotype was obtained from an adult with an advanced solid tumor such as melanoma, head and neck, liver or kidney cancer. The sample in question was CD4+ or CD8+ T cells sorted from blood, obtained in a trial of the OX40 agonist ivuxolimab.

CDR3 region: CASSEGHGGTDTQYF. The CDR3 nucleotides read TGTGCCAGCAGTGAAGGCCACGGAGGCACAGATACGCAGTATTTT. The chain employs TRBV6-1 and TRBJ2-3; D remains ambiguous. The CDR3 covers 15 residues. Germline V lookup: CDR1 MNHNS, CDR2 SASEGT. V was shortened by 1 base and J by 1 base, with 9 bases between the two germline ends.